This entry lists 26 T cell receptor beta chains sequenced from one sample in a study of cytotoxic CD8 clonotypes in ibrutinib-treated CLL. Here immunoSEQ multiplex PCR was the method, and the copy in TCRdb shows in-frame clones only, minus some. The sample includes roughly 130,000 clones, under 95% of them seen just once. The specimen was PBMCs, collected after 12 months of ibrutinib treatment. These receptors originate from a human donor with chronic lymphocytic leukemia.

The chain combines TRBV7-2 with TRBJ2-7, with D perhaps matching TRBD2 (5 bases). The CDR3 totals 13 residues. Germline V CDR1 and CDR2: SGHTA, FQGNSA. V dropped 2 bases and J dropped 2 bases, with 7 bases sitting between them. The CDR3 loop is CASSLTTTYEQYF. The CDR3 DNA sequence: TGTGCCAGCAGCTTAACGACTACCTACGAGCAGTACTTC.

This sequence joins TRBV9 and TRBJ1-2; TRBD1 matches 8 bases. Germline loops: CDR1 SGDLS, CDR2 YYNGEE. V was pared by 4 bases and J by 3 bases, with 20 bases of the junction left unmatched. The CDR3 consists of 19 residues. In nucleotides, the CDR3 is TGTGCCAGCAGCCCGGAAAAGTCTCAGTGGACAGGGTTGGACTATGGCTACACCTTC. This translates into CASSPEKSQWTGLDYGYTF. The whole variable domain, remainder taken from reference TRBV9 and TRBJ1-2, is DSGVTQTPKHLITATGQRVTLRCSPRSGDLSVYWYQQSLDQGLQFLIQYYNGEERAKGNILERFSAQQFPDLHSELNLSSLELGDSALYFCASSPEKSQWTGLDYGYTFGSGTRLTVV.

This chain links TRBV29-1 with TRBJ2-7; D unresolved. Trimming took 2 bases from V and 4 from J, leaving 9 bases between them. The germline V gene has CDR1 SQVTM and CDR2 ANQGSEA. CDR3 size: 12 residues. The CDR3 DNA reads TGCAGCGTTGAAAATAACCTTTACGAGCAGTACTTC. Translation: CSVENNLYEQYF.

The CDR3 sequence: CASTPTSGNHEQYF. In nucleotides, the CDR3 is TGTGCCAGCACCCCGACTAGCGGGAATCACGAGCAGTACTTC. The chain couples TRBV28 to TRBJ2-7, with 11 nucleotides matching TRBD2. Germline V gene sequence: CDR1 MDHEN, CDR2 SYDVKM. V gave up 7 bases and J gave up 5 bases; unmatched junction bases: 7. CDR3 length: 14 residues.

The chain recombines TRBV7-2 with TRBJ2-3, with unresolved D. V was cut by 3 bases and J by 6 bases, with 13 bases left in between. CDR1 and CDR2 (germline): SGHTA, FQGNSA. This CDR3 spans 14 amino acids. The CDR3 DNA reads TGTGCCAGCAGCTTTGGACCCCACCCCGATACGCAGTATTTT. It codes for CASSFGPHPDTQYF.

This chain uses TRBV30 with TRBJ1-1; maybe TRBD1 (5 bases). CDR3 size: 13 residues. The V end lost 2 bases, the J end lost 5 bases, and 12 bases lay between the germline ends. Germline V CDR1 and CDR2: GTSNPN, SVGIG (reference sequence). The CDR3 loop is CAWSSGGRTEAFF. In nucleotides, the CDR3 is TGTGCCTGGAGTTCGGGGGGTAGGACTGAAGCTTTCTTT. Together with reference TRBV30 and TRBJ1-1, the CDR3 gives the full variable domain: SQTIHQWPATLVQPVGSPLSLECTVEGTSNPNLYWYRQAAGRGLQLLFYSVGIGQISSEVPQNLSASRPQDRQFILSSKKLLLSDSGFYLCAWSSGGRTEAFFGQGTRLTVV.

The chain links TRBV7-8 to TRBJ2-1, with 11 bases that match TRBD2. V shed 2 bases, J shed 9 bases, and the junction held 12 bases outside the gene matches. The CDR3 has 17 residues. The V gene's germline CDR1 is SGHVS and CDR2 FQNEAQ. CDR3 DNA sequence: TGTGCCAGCAGCTTACCCTTTTCTAGCGGGAGGAATGTTGAGCAGTTCTTC. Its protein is CASSLPFSSGRNVEQFF.

For the CDR3, the DNA is TGTGCCAGTAGTGCCTCGGGAGTCCTAGTTGGCAATGAGCAGTTCTTC. Translation: CASSASGVLVGNEQFF. The chain carries TRBV19 and TRBJ2-1; D is perhaps TRBD2 (6 bases). Germline V lookup: CDR1 LNHDA, CDR2 SQIVND (reference sequence). Trimming cost V 5 bases and J 6 bases, with 20 bases left between them. CDR3 size: 16 residues.

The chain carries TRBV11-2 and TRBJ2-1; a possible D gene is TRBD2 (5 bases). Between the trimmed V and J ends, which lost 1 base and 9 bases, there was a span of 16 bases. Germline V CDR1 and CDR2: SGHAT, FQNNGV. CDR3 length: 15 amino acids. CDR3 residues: CASSLVDSAWGEQFF. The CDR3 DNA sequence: TGTGCCAGCAGCTTAGTGGATAGCGCCTGGGGTGAGCAGTTCTTC.

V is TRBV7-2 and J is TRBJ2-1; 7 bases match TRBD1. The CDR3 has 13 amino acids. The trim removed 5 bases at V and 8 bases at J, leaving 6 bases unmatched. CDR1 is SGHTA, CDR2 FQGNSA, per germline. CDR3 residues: CASSHETGYEQFF. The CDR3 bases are TGTGCCAGCAGCCACGAGACAGGGTATGAGCAGTTCTTC. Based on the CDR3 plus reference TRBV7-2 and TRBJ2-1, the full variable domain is GAGVSQSPSNKVTEKGKDVELRCDPISGHTALYWYRQSLGQGLEFLIYFQGNSAPDKSGLPSDRFSAERTGGSVSTLTIQRTQQEDSAVYLCASSHETGYEQFFGPGTRLTVL.

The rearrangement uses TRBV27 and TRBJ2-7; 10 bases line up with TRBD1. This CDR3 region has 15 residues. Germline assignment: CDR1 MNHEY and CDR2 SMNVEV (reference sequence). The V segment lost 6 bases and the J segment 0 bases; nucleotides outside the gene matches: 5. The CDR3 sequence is CASSQGQGSSYEQYF. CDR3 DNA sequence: TGTGCCAGCAGCCAGGGACAGGGGAGCTCCTACGAGCAGTACTTC.

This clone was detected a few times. CDR3 nucleotide sequence: TGTGCCAGCAGTTTTAGCGGGAGGGGTGTACAGTTCTTC. It codes for CASSFSGRGVQFF. This sequence joins TRBV6-4 and TRBJ2-1; 11 nucleotides agree with TRBD2. The germline V gene has CDR1 MRHNA and CDR2 SNTAGT. The CDR3 is 13 residues long. With 5 bases clipped from V and 13 bases from J, the junction kept 7 bases outside the gene matches.

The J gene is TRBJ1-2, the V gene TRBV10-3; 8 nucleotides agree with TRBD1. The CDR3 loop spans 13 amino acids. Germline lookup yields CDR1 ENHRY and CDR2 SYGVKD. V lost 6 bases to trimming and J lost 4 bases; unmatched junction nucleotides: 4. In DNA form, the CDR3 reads TGTGCCATCAGGGGGACAGGACGCTATGGCTACACCTTC. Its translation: CAIRGTGRYGYTF.

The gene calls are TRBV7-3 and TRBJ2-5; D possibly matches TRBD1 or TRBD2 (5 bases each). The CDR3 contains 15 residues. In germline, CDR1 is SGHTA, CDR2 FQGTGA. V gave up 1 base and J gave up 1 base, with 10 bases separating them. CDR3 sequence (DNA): TGTGCCAGCAGCTTAAACCCAGGGAGCCAAGAGACCCAGTACTTC. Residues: CASSLNPGSQETQYF.

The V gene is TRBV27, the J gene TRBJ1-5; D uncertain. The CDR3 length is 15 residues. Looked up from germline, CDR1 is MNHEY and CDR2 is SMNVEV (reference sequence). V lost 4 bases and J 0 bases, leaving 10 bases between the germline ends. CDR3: CASSWGGNSNQPQHF. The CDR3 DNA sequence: TGTGCCAGCAGTTGGGGAGGGAATAGCAATCAGCCCCAGCATTTT.

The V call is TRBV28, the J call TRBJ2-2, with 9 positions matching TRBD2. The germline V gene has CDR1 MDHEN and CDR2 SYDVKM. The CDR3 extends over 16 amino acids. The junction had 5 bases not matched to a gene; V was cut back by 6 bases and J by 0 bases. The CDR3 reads CASRTASGANTGELFF. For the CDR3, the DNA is TGTGCCAGCAGAACAGCTAGCGGGGCGAACACCGGGGAGCTGTTTTTT.

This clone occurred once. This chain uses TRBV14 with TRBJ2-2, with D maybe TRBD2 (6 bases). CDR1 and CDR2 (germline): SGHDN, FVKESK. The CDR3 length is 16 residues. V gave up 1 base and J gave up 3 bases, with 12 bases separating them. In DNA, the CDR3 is TGTGCCAGCAGCCAAGTGATTGGAGGGTACACCGGGGAGCTGTTTTTT. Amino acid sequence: CASSQVIGGYTGELFF.

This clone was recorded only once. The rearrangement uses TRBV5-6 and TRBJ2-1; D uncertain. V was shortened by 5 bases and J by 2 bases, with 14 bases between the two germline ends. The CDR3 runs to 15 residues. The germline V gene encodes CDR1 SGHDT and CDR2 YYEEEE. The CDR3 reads CASRRNPSTYNEQFF. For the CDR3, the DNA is TGTGCCAGCAGAAGGAACCCCAGTACCTACAATGAGCAGTTCTTC. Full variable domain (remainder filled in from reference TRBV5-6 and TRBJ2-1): DAGVTQSPTHLIKTRGQQVTLRCSPKSGHDTVSWYQQALGQGPQFIFQYYEEEERQRGNFPDRFSGHQFPNYSSELNVNALLLGDSALYLCASRRNPSTYNEQFFGPGTRLTVL.

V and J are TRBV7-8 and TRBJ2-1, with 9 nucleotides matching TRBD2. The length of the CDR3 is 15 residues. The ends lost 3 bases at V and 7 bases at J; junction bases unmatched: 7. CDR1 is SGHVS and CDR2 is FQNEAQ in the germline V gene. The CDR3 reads CASSFPPGLANEQFF. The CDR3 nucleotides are TGTGCCAGCAGCTTCCCTCCGGGACTAGCTAATGAGCAGTTCTTC. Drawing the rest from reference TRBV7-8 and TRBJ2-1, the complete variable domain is GAGVSQSPRYKVAKRGQDVALRCDPISGHVSLFWYQQALGQGPEFLTYFQNEAQLDKSGLPSDRFFAERPEGSVSTLKIQRTQQEDSAVYLCASSFPPGLANEQFFGPGTRLTVL.

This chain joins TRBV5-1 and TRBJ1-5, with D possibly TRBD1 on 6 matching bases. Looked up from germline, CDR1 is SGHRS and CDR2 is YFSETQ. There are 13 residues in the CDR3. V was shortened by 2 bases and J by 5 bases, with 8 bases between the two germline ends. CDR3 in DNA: TGCGCCAGCAGCTTTGAGGGGGATCAGCCCCAGCATTTT. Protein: CASSFEGDQPQHF.

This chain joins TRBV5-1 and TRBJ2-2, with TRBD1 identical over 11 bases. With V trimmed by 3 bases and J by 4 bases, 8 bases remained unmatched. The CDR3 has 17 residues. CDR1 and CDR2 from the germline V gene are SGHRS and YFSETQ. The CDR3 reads CASSWWTGGDGTGELFF. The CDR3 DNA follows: TGCGCCAGCAGCTGGTGGACAGGGGGCGACGGCACCGGGGAGCTGTTTTTT.

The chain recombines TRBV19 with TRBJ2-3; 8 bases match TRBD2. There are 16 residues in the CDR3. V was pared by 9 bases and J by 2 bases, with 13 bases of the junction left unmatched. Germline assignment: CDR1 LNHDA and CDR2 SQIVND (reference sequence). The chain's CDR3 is CASQSQVAGFTDTQYF. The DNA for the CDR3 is TGTGCCAGCCAATCCCAGGTAGCGGGATTCACAGATACGCAGTATTTT.

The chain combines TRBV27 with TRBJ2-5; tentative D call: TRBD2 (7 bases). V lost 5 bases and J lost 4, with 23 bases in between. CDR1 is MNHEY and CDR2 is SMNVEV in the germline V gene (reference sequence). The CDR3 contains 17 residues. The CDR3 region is CASSPKSGGGGRETQYF. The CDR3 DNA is TGTGCCAGCAGTCCTAAATCCGGGGGCGGGGGAAGAGAGACCCAGTACTTC.

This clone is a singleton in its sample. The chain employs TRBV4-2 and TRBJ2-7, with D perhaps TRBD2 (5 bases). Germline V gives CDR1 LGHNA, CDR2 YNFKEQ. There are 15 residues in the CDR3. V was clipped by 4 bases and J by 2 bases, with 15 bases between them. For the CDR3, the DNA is TGTGCCAGCAGCCGTTCCGAGGGCACCCCCTACGAGCAGTACTTC. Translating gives CASSRSEGTPYEQYF.

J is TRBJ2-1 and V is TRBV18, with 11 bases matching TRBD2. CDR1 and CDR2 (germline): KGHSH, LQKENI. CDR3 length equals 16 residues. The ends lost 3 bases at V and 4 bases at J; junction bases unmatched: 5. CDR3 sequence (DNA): TGTGCCAGCTCACCCCGACTAGCGGGGTTGTACAATGAGCAGTTCTTC. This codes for CASSPRLAGLYNEQFF.

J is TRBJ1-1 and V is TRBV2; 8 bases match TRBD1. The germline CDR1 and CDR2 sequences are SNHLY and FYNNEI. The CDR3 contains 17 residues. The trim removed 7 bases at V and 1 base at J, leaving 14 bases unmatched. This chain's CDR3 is CASKTGTGAGSNTEAFF. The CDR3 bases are TGTGCCAGCAAGACGGGGACAGGAGCAGGCTCGAACACTGAAGCTTTCTTT.